These 15 T cell receptor beta chains were all obtained from the same sample, sequenced in a study of T-cell reconstitution after alpha-beta-depleted transplantation in children. Preparation of the TCRbeta library was carried out with unique molecular identifiers. TCRdb analysed the PCR reads with MiXCR anew, one entry per CDR3 protein. The sample contains fewer than 400,000 distinct CDR3 sequences, just over 20% of which appear only once. This specimen was PBMCs from the stem cell graft donor, taken from the stem cell graft. These receptors were taken from a human donor who donated a stem cell graft to a child with acute myeloid leukemia.

The chain couples TRBV3-1 to TRBJ2-7, with no clear D. CDR3 length: 15 residues. Germline CDR1 reads LGHDT; CDR2 reads YNNKEL (reference sequence). Trimming took 1 base from V and 0 from J, leaving 10 bases between them. The CDR3 DNA reads TGTGCCAGCAGCCAAGGGCCGTCTCTCTCCTACGAGCAGTACTTC. Encoded protein: CASSQGPSLSYEQYF.

This clonotype was counted ten times or more. The V call is TRBV7-2, the J call TRBJ1-1; D might be TRBD1 (6 bases). The CDR3 length is 10 residues. Germline V CDR1 and CDR2: SGHTA, FQGNSA. V gave up 10 bases and J gave up 11 bases, with 14 bases separating them. The CDR3 protein is CATKTGRAFF. The CDR3, as DNA: TGTGCCACGAAAACAGGGCGCGCTTTCTTT.

V gene TRBV20-1 combines with J gene TRBJ1-2; D might be TRBD1 (6 bases). CDR1 is DFQATT and CDR2 is SNEGSKA in the germline V gene (reference sequence). This CDR3 region has 13 residues. Trimming took 3 bases from V and 2 from J, leaving 10 bases between them. The CDR3 reads CSASRQDNYGYTF. DNA of the CDR3: TGCAGTGCTAGCCGACAGGACAACTATGGCTACACCTTC.

This clonotype occurred a few times. The chain employs TRBV28 and TRBJ2-1; 9 nucleotides align to TRBD2. The trim removed 2 bases at V and 1 base at J, leaving 15 bases unmatched. The CDR3 has 20 amino acids. Germline assignment: CDR1 MDHEN and CDR2 SYDVKM. This chain's CDR3 is CASSLIGGAGLASSYNEQFF. The CDR3 nucleotides are TGTGCCAGCAGTTTAATTGGGGGAGCCGGACTAGCGTCATCCTACAATGAGCAGTTCTTC.

This clonotype was seen more than once but under ten times. The rearrangement joins TRBV20-1 to TRBJ2-5; D is perhaps TRBD1 (6 bases). Germline CDR1 DFQATT, CDR2 SNEGSKA (reference sequence). Trimming shortened V by 0 bases and J by 4 bases, and 12 bases separated the two germline ends. This CDR3 contains 14 residues. CDR3 in amino acids: CSARDDTGPETQYF. CDR3 sequence (DNA): TGCAGTGCTAGAGACGACACAGGGCCAGAGACCCAGTACTTC.

This chain joins TRBV6-1 and TRBJ2-2, with TRBD2 identical over 10 bases. The CDR3 covers 15 residues. The germline V gene encodes CDR1 MNHNS and CDR2 SASEGT. Trimming removed 6 bases from V and 5 bases from J; junction bases left unmatched: 6. CDR3 nucleotides: TGTGCCAGCAGAATAGCGGGAGGACGTACCGGGGAGCTGTTTTTT. Translation: CASRIAGGRTGELFF.

Many counts were recorded for this clonotype. The rearrangement uses TRBV20-1 and TRBJ2-7, with a tentative D call TRBD2 (6 bases). Trimming took 2 bases from V and 4 from J, leaving 18 bases between them. Germline lookup yields CDR1 DFQATT and CDR2 SNEGSKA (reference sequence). CDR3 length: 15 amino acids. The CDR3 nucleotides are TGCAGTGCTAGACTCACCGGGAGAGGGCCTTACGAGCAGTACTTC. Protein sequence: CSARLTGRGPYEQYF.

CDR3 residues: CASSRTVVTGELFF. The CDR3 nucleotides read TGTGCCAGCAGCCGAACGGTCGTCACCGGGGAGCTGTTTTTT. This chain links TRBV4-2 with TRBJ2-2; D not certain. The V end was cut by 4 bases, the J end by 4 bases, with 10 bases between. CDR1 and CDR2 from the germline V gene are LGHNA and YNFKEQ. This CDR3 contains 14 residues.

This clonotype was counted a few times. The rearrangement links TRBV7-9 to TRBJ1-2, with D maybe TRBD1 (6 bases). The CDR3 consists of 16 residues. Germline V lookup: CDR1 SEHNR, CDR2 FQNEAQ (reference sequence). V gave up 0 bases and J gave up 1 base, with 12 bases separating them. The CDR3 loop reads CASSLAGQGLNYGYTF. The CDR3 bases are TGTGCCAGCAGCTTAGCTGGGCAGGGGCTTAACTATGGCTACACCTTC.

The chain recombines TRBV12-3 or TRBV12-4 with TRBJ1-1; D is unresolved. V lost 7 bases to trimming and J lost 7 bases, with 16 bases between them. CDR3 length equals 13 residues. Here the CDR3 DNA reads TGTGCCAGCACCCTACCCCCACACTTTGAAGCTTTCTTT. It yields the protein CASTLPPHFEAFF.

Comment on this clonotype: A read error may be the cause here, since a much bigger clone is one base away. V gene TRBV12-3 or TRBV12-4 combines with J gene TRBJ2-1; D tentatively fits TRBD1 or TRBD2 (5 bases each). The CDR3 is made up of 11 amino acids. Trimming removed 5 bases at V and 10 bases at J, with 9 bases between. The CDR3 nucleotides read TGTGCCAGCAGTGGGGGAGTGGAGCAGTTCTTC. This gives the protein CASSGGVEQFF.

This clonotype was counted only a few times. The chain couples TRBV20-1 to TRBJ2-7, with TRBD2 matching 8 bases. Germline assignment: CDR1 DFQATT and CDR2 SNEGSKA (reference sequence). This CDR3 has 13 amino acids. The V segment lost 4 bases and the J segment 3 bases; nucleotides outside the gene matches: 5. CDR3 protein: CSAISGRGYEQYF. The DNA of the CDR3 is TGCAGTGCTATCAGCGGGAGAGGCTACGAGCAGTACTTC.

This clonotype was seen a handful of times. V gene TRBV15 combines with J gene TRBJ2-6, with TRBD1 identical over 10 bases. The germline gives CDR1 LNHNV, CDR2 YYDKDF (reference sequence). This CDR3 is 19 amino acids long. V lost 0 bases and J lost 0; bases outside the gene matches: 5. The DNA of the CDR3 is TGTGCCACCAGCAGAGATCGGGGACAGGGGAACTCTGGGGCCAACGTCCTGACTTTC. Protein: CATSRDRGQGNSGANVLTF.

This clonotype was seen a handful of times. CDR3 bases: TGTGCCAGCAGCATTAACAGGGGCGAAGCTTTCTTT. This translates into CASSINRGEAFF. The chain couples TRBV13 to TRBJ1-1, with 7 bases lining up with TRBD1. Per the germline V gene, CDR1 is PRHDT and CDR2 is FYEKMQ (reference sequence). V trimming: 5 bases; J trimming: 8 bases; junction bases outside the gene matches: 5. CDR3 size: 12 residues.

The chain uses TRBV7-4 and TRBJ2-7; 7 nucleotides align to TRBD2. The CDR3 extends over 18 amino acids. V was pared by 3 bases and J by 4 bases, with 18 bases of the junction left unmatched. The germline V gene has CDR1 SGHVT and CDR2 SQSDAQ. In DNA form, the CDR3 reads TGTGCCAGCAGCTTTCATCCCTGGGAAGAGCGGGGTAGATACGAGCAGTACTTC. It specifies CASSFHPWEERGRYEQYF.